The subject of this entry is one T cell receptor (beta chain). What it recognizes is unknown. The survey-level immunoSEQ assay was used. Only in-frame clones appear in the TCRdb table, and some are missing; sequencing was by immunoSEQ multiplex PCR. The table shows approximately 39,000 clones, with 65% to 90% occurring only once. Germline lookup yields CDR1 WNHNN and CDR2 SYGVQD (reference sequence). The ends were cut back, 3 bases at V and 4 bases at J, with 11 bases in the middle. There are 14 residues in the CDR3. This entry comes from a study of STAT5B mutations in CD4+ large granular lymphocyte leukemia. Study conclusions and caveats: TRBV06-family usage was enriched in top patient clones (8/27) versus controls (2/35). CD4-sorted patient repertoires seemed more clonal than healthy CD4+ repertoires. Data were not HLA-matched across samples.

J is TRBJ2-3 and V is TRBV10-1; a weak D match, TRBD2 (5 bases). This TCR was recovered from a human donor in good health. Source material: CD4+ T cells from blood buffy coats. The CDR3, as DNA: TGCGCCAGCAGTGACCCACTAGAGGCAGATACGCAGTATTTT. Residues: CASSDPLEADTQYF.